Listed below are T cell receptor beta chains from one sample, sequenced in a study of blood T cell repertoires in COVID-19. Generated by immunoSEQ multiplex PCR, the TCRdb table keeps only in-frame clones and is missing some. The data show 150,000 to 200,000 clones, with about 80% seen just once and approximately 8.6% held by the top ten. The sample comprised peripheral blood. The receptors were gathered from a woman in her fifties or sixties with active or convalescent COVID-19. The CDR3 runs from the conserved cysteine through the conserved F or W. The order of the fields is J gene, CDR3 length, V gene, CDR3 protein.

j_call: TRBJ2-7
cdr3_length: 13
v_call: TRBV3-1/TRBV3-2
cdr3_aa: CASSLNKRGEQYF

j_call: TRBJ1-1
cdr3_length: 12
v_call: TRBV28
cdr3_aa: CASSSTDREAFF

j_call: TRBJ1-6
cdr3_length: 14
v_call: TRBV25-1
cdr3_aa: CASLGQGVDSPLHF

j_call: TRBJ2-7
cdr3_length: 14
v_call: TRBV27
cdr3_aa: CASTPGGPPYEQYF

j_call: TRBJ2-5
cdr3_length: 14
v_call: TRBV7-9
cdr3_aa: CASSLQGWGETQYF

j_call: TRBJ1-3
cdr3_length: 13
v_call: TRBV13
cdr3_aa: CASRGPSGNTIYF

j_call: TRBJ1-4
cdr3_length: 15
v_call: TRBV7-2
cdr3_aa: CASSFGAPTNEKLFF

j_call: TRBJ1-1
cdr3_length: 16
v_call: TRBV11-3
cdr3_aa: CASSPGQGRIGNEAFF

j_call: TRBJ2-1
cdr3_length: 17
v_call: TRBV11-2
cdr3_aa: CASSSRTGTGHLNEQFF

j_call: TRBJ2-3
cdr3_length: 14
v_call: TRBV15
cdr3_aa: CATSREQPADTQYF

j_call: TRBJ2-7
cdr3_length: 13
v_call: TRBV6-5
cdr3_aa: CASSWTRGEWQYF

j_call: TRBJ2-7
cdr3_length: 14
v_call: TRBV11-2
cdr3_aa: CASSLDLGSYEQYF

j_call: TRBJ2-3
cdr3_length: 15
v_call: TRBV5-6
cdr3_aa: CASSLVVGGRDTQYF

j_call: TRBJ1-4
cdr3_length: 14
v_call: TRBV30
cdr3_aa: CAWSTGQGDEKLFF

j_call: TRBJ1-2
cdr3_length: 15
v_call: TRBV18
cdr3_aa: CASSPRQGWVEGYTF

j_call: TRBJ1-6
cdr3_length: 16
v_call: TRBV12-5
cdr3_aa: CASDSGTAGYNSPLHF

j_call: TRBJ2-7
cdr3_length: 15
v_call: TRBV5-8
cdr3_aa: CASSEKGQGAYEQYF

j_call: TRBJ1-1
cdr3_length: 13
v_call: TRBV4-3
cdr3_aa: CASSQGLQGGAFF

j_call: TRBJ2-1
cdr3_length: 14
v_call: TRBV7-3
cdr3_aa: CASSFPDRPNEQFF

j_call: TRBJ2-1
cdr3_length: 17
v_call: TRBV27
cdr3_aa: CASSLGRGTSGSNEQFF

j_call: TRBJ2-7
cdr3_length: 15
v_call: TRBV28
cdr3_aa: CASSLPGQTVREQYF

j_call: TRBJ1-1
cdr3_length: 24
v_call: TRBV30
cdr3_aa: CAWSVRASIQWVQKAVSTSTEAFF

j_call: TRBJ2-3
cdr3_length: 13
v_call: TRBV7-9
cdr3_aa: CASTLKGADTQYF

j_call: TRBJ2-5
cdr3_length: 18
v_call: TRBV7-9
cdr3_aa: CASSTRTSGRAGEETQYF

j_call: TRBJ1-6
cdr3_length: 16
v_call: TRBV7-3
cdr3_aa: CASSLQGASYNSPLHF

j_call: TRBJ2-5
cdr3_length: 16
v_call: TRBV9
cdr3_aa: CASSVGAGGMQETQYF

j_call: TRBJ1-5
cdr3_length: 12
v_call: TRBV29-1
cdr3_aa: CSAQTENQPQHF

j_call: TRBJ2-3
cdr3_length: 15
v_call: TRBV5-4
cdr3_aa: CASSFRRTPTDTQYF

j_call: TRBJ1-3
cdr3_length: 14
v_call: TRBV29-1
cdr3_aa: CSVLHGGSGNTIYF

j_call: TRBJ2-2
cdr3_length: 16
v_call: TRBV6-1
cdr3_aa: CASSEEPGAATGELFF

j_call: TRBJ2-5
cdr3_length: 15
v_call: TRBV18
cdr3_aa: CASTGASGNQETQYF

j_call: TRBJ1-4
cdr3_length: 13
v_call: TRBV19
cdr3_aa: CASSRGGNEKLFF

j_call: TRBJ2-3
cdr3_length: 13
v_call: TRBV7-2
cdr3_aa: CASSLFITDTQYF

j_call: TRBJ1-1
cdr3_length: 13
v_call: TRBV7-9
cdr3_aa: CASSFGHSTEAFF

j_call: TRBJ1-2
cdr3_length: 14
v_call: TRBV19
cdr3_aa: CASSIRGQNYGYTF

j_call: TRBJ2-3
cdr3_length: 15
v_call: TRBV2
cdr3_aa: CASRYHGSGTDTQYF

j_call: TRBJ2-3
cdr3_length: 15
v_call: TRBV9
cdr3_aa: CASSVVDLATDTQYF

j_call: TRBJ2-1
cdr3_length: 14
v_call: TRBV7-6
cdr3_aa: CASSRQGEGLEQFF

j_call: TRBJ2-4
cdr3_length: 16
v_call: TRBV7-2
cdr3_aa: CASSSSGMETKNIQYF

j_call: TRBJ1-5
cdr3_length: 14
v_call: TRBV3-1/TRBV3-2
cdr3_aa: CASSQETGNQPQHF

j_call: TRBJ1-2
cdr3_length: 16
v_call: TRBV27
cdr3_aa: CASRPYGQGRKNGYTF

j_call: TRBJ2-5
cdr3_length: 15
v_call: TRBV14
cdr3_aa: CASSQGLAAQETQYF

j_call: TRBJ1-2
cdr3_length: 14
v_call: TRBV27
cdr3_aa: CASSLNREHYGYTF

j_call: TRBJ2-7
cdr3_length: 15
v_call: TRBV6-6
cdr3_aa: CASSYASGGAYEQYF